The next 29 T cell receptor beta chains were all read from a single sample in a study of T-cell memory formation after mild COVID-19. In TCRdb, the 5' RACE reads were re-called with MiXCR into one record per CDR3 protein. Among 100,000 to 150,000 distinct CDR3 sequences listed, approximately 5.9% were seen once. The sequencing sample was made of PBMCs or a T cell subset sorted from them (not recorded which). The receptors derive from an adult woman who had mild COVID-19 (a few samples of this study predate the infection). Cell type and time point are not known.

This clonotype was counted at least ten times. The chain joins TRBV29-1 to TRBJ2-7, with TRBD1 matching 7 bases. The CDR3 sequence is 12 residues long. In germline, CDR1 is SQVTM, CDR2 ANQGSEA. The V segment lost 7 bases and the J segment 2 bases; nucleotides outside the gene matches: 5. CDR3 DNA: TGCAGCGCGACGACAGGGCCCTACGAGCAGTACTTC. Translating gives CSATTGPYEQYF.

This clonotype showed up many times. The CDR3 sequence is CASSLEAAGSSYNEQFF. The CDR3, as DNA: TGCGCCAGCAGCTTGGAGGCAGCGGGGAGCTCCTACAATGAGCAGTTCTTC. J is TRBJ2-1 and V is TRBV5-1; 7 bases line up with TRBD2. The germline gives CDR1 SGHRS, CDR2 YFSETQ. Unmatched junction bases numbered 6, after V lost 0 bases and J lost 0 bases. The CDR3 consists of 17 residues.

There are many counts of this clonotype. The CDR3 sequence is CASTSRGRAQYEQYF. DNA of the CDR3: TGCGCCAGCACCTCGAGGGGCAGGGCTCAATACGAGCAGTACTTC. The gene calls are TRBV5-1 and TRBJ2-7; D could derive from TRBD1 or TRBD2 (5 bases each). The germline V gene has CDR1 SGHRS and CDR2 YFSETQ. Trimming removed 6 bases from V and 4 bases from J, with 20 bases in between. This CDR3 is built from 15 residues.

This sequence joins TRBV20-1 and TRBJ2-2; D perhaps matches TRBD2 (5 bases). This CDR3 comprises 15 residues. Trimming cost V 3 bases and J 4 bases, with 15 bases left between them. Looked up from germline, CDR1 is DFQATT and CDR2 is SNEGSKA (reference sequence). CDR3 DNA sequence: TGCAGTGCTAGGGTCGCGGGTCGGGGCACCGGGGAGCTGTTTTTT. Protein sequence: CSARVAGRGTGELFF.

This clonotype occurred a few times. The V and J genes are TRBV5-1 and TRBJ2-7, with D perhaps TRBD2 (5 bases). The CDR3 has 13 residues. V dropped 4 bases and J dropped 5 bases, with 13 bases sitting between them. Germline V gene data show CDR1 as SGHRS and CDR2 as YFSETQ. CDR3 region: CASSHREGNEQYF. The CDR3, as DNA: TGCGCCAGCAGCCACCGGGAAGGTAACGAGCAGTACTTC.

This clonotype showed up just a few times. This chain links TRBV7-9 with TRBJ2-2; 11 positions agree with TRBD2. The J segment lost 4 bases and the V segment lost 2 bases, leaving 6 bases of the junction unmatched. Germline assignment: CDR1 SEHNR and CDR2 FQNEAQ (reference sequence). CDR3 size: 17 residues. DNA of the CDR3: TGTGCCAGCAGCTTATGGGGGACTAGCGGAACCACCGGGGAGCTGTTTTTT. This encodes CASSLWGTSGTTGELFF.

The CDR3 loop is CASGRGLGIGEQYF. The CDR3, as DNA: TGTGCCAGCGGCCGAGGACTAGGTATTGGCGAGCAGTACTTC. The chain combines TRBV2 with TRBJ2-7, with 7 bases lining up with TRBD2. The germline CDR1 and CDR2 sequences are SNHLY and FYNNEI. V lost 8 bases, J lost 6 bases, and 13 bases stayed unmatched. This CDR3 has 14 residues.

This clonotype was detected only a few times. The rearrangement links TRBV6-5 to TRBJ1-2; weak D call: TRBD1 (6 bases). Germline values: CDR1 MNHEY, CDR2 SVGAGI. CDR3 length: 14 amino acids. V was trimmed by 2 bases and J by 2 bases, leaving 9 bases between them. Here the CDR3 reads CASSYRDINYGYTF. The CDR3 nucleotides are TGTGCCAGCAGTTACCGGGACATCAACTATGGCTACACCTTC.

This clonotype was found many times. This rearrangement joins TRBV7-8 to TRBJ2-4, with 7 bases identical to TRBD1. J gave up 1 base and V 1 base, and 7 bases lay outside the gene matches. From germline, CDR1 is SGHVS and CDR2 FQNEAQ. The CDR3 runs 17 residues. The chain's CDR3 is CASSLVGQGVAKNIQYF. Here the CDR3 DNA reads TGTGCCAGCAGCTTAGTAGGTCAGGGGGTGGCCAAAAACATTCAGTACTTC.

The CDR3 DNA is TGTGCCACTCAAGGTCAGGGGGGGATCGCAGATACGCAGTATTTT. Its protein product is CATQGQGGIADTQYF. This chain links TRBV12-3 or TRBV12-4 with TRBJ2-3; D is tentatively TRBD1 or TRBD2 (7 bases each). The CDR3 totals 15 residues. Trimming cost V 10 bases and J 4 bases, with 21 bases left between them.

This clonotype occurred a few times. The V and J genes are TRBV24-1 and TRBJ1-2; 9 bases line up with TRBD1. Germline V gene data show CDR1 as KGHDR and CDR2 as SFDVKD. CDR3 length: 15 amino acids. The J segment lost 4 bases and the V segment lost 5 bases, leaving 7 bases of the junction unmatched. The CDR3 coding sequence is TGTGCCACCAGTGGCCGGGACAGGGAGACCTATGGCTACACCTTC. As protein: CATSGRDRETYGYTF.

This clonotype was seen a handful of times. The gene calls are TRBV24-1 and TRBJ2-4, with D perhaps being TRBD1 or TRBD2 (6 bases each). Germline V gives CDR1 KGHDR, CDR2 SFDVKD. The CDR3 length is 16 residues. V gave up 6 bases and J gave up 0 bases, with 14 bases separating them. The CDR3 sequence is CATSIRGGLAKNIQYF. DNA for the CDR3: TGTGCCACCAGTATCAGGGGAGGTCTAGCCAAAAACATTCAGTACTTC.

This clonotype has ten or more counts. CDR3 sequence: CASRKGSGSSYEQYF. The CDR3 nucleotides read TGTGCCAGCAGAAAGGGTAGCGGAAGCTCCTACGAGCAGTACTTC. The J gene is TRBJ2-7, the V gene TRBV6-2 or TRBV6-3; D is possibly TRBD2 (6 bases). The V gene lost 6 bases and the J gene lost 0 bases, with 15 bases spanning the gap. Germline CDR1 MNHEY, CDR2 SVGEGT. This CDR3 is built from 15 residues.

This clonotype turned up a few times. The rearrangement links TRBV12-3 or TRBV12-4 to TRBJ2-4, with a possible D match to TRBD1 (6 bases). The CDR3 is made up of 11 amino acids. The ends were cut back, 6 bases at V and 11 bases at J, with 11 bases in the middle. The DNA for the CDR3 is TGTGCCAGCAGCCCCGGGACACTTCAGTACTTC. Translated, it gives CASSPGTLQYF.

This clonotype was detected many times. The chain employs TRBV7-2 and TRBJ2-1; D might be TRBD1 or TRBD2, each matching 5 bases. Germline V gene data show CDR1 as SGHTA and CDR2 as FQGNSA. Trimming stripped 5 bases from V and 2 bases from J, with 13 bases between. The CDR3 loop spans 15 amino acids. The CDR3, as DNA: TGTGCCAGCAGCCCCGGGGCTAGCCCCTACAATGAGCAGTTCTTC. It is translated as CASSPGASPYNEQFF.

This clonotype has more than one count but fewer than ten. This rearrangement joins TRBV11-3 to TRBJ1-1, with 9 bases lining up with TRBD1. Germline V gives CDR1 SGHNT, CDR2 YENEEA. V was clipped by 5 bases and J by 13 bases; unmatched bases: 5. CDR3 size: 11 residues. For the CDR3, the DNA is TGTGCCAGCAGCCTCGGACAGGGGAATTTCTTT. Protein product: CASSLGQGNFF.

This clonotype came up once. The rearrangement uses TRBV6-5 and TRBJ1-1, with D unclear. V was trimmed by 7 bases and J by 11 bases, leaving 20 bases between them. This CDR3 region has 13 residues. Germline CDR1 and CDR2: MNHEY and SVGAGI. CDR3: CASTPPSGIGAFF. Written as DNA, the CDR3 is TGTGCCAGCACACCTCCTTCGGGGATCGGCGCTTTCTTT.

The chain has TRBV12-3 or TRBV12-4 and TRBJ2-5; D remains unclear. The CDR3 spans 14 residues. The V end was cut by 5 bases, the J end by 2 bases, with 12 bases between. The CDR3 coding sequence is TGTGCCAGCAGTCGAATAGGAGCTCAAGAGACCCAGTACTTC. Protein product: CASSRIGAQETQYF.

The gene calls are TRBV5-1 and TRBJ1-3; 10 nucleotides align to TRBD1. Unmatched junction bases numbered 5, after V lost 4 bases and J lost 4 bases. Germline CDR1 SGHRS, CDR2 YFSETQ. This CDR3 is built from 15 residues. The CDR3 here is CASSPVTGGGNTIYF. The CDR3 bases are TGCGCCAGCAGCCCCGTGACAGGGGGCGGAAACACCATATATTTT. The complete variable domain, with remaining parts taken from reference TRBV5-1 and TRBJ1-3, reads KAGVTQTPRYLIKTRGQQVTLSCSPISGHRSVSWYQQTPGQGLQFLFEYFSETQRNKGNFPGRFSGRQFSNSRSEMNVSTLELGDSALYLCASSPVTGGGNTIYFGEGSWLTVV.

This clonotype was counted many times. The rearrangement joins TRBV5-1 to TRBJ2-3, with 8 bases matching TRBD2. Trimming at V came to 4 bases and at J to 0 bases, leaving 10 bases not matched to a gene. The germline gives CDR1 SGHRS, CDR2 YFSETQ. This CDR3 is 17 amino acids long. The CDR3 region is CASSAATSGHSTDTQYF. CDR3 in DNA: TGCGCCAGCAGCGCCGCAACTAGCGGACATAGCACAGATACGCAGTATTTT.

The chain couples TRBV5-1 to TRBJ1-1; D is unresolved. The CDR3 is 13 amino acids. Trimming cost V 4 bases and J 4 bases, with 11 bases left between them. Per germline, CDR1 SGHRS and CDR2 YFSETQ. As DNA, the CDR3 is TGCGCCAGCAGCCAGCAGGCGGGCACTGAAGCTTTCTTT. This gives the protein CASSQQAGTEAFF.

This clonotype was detected only a few times. This chain joins TRBV24-1 and TRBJ2-7, with 7 bases identical to TRBD1. The CDR3 spans 17 residues. J was trimmed by 5 bases and V by 4 bases; bases with no gene match: 16. Germline V gene sequence: CDR1 KGHDR, CDR2 SFDVKD. The CDR3 here is CATSDPADREQQDEQYF. The CDR3 DNA is TGTGCCACCAGTGACCCAGCCGACAGGGAGCAACAGGACGAGCAGTACTTC.

The sample holds many counts of this clonotype. J is TRBJ1-2 and V is TRBV29-1; 9 nucleotides agree with TRBD1. CDR3 length: 14 amino acids. Per the germline V gene, CDR1 is SQVTM and CDR2 is ANQGSEA. Germline trimming cut 4 bases from V and 8 bases from J; bases unmatched to any gene: 11. The CDR3 is CSVGRTGATRGYTF. DNA for the CDR3: TGCAGCGTTGGAAGGACAGGGGCTACTCGGGGCTACACCTTC.

This clonotype was counted many times. The chain links TRBV11-2 to TRBJ2-5; D possibly corresponds to TRBD1 (6 bases). The germline gives CDR1 SGHAT, CDR2 FQNNGV. This CDR3 has 18 residues. Trimming cost V 5 bases and J 2 bases, with 24 bases left between them. The CDR3 reads CASSTTQGPREEQETQYF. The DNA for the CDR3 is TGTGCCAGCAGCACCACACAGGGTCCAAGGGAAGAACAAGAGACCCAGTACTTC.

This clonotype was counted many times. The rearrangement uses TRBV5-1 and TRBJ1-2, with no clear D. The CDR3 has 12 amino acids. Per germline, CDR1 SGHRS and CDR2 YFSETQ. Trimming cost V 5 bases and J 8 bases, with 13 bases left between them. The CDR3 here is CASRFELGGYTF. In DNA, the CDR3 is TGCGCCAGCAGGTTTGAACTTGGGGGCTACACCTTC.

Worth noting for this clonotype: The junction shows a germline mismatch at one end, possibly a read error. This chain links TRBV30 with TRBJ1-1; no clear D. Per the germline V gene, CDR1 is GTSNPN and CDR2 is SVGIG (reference sequence). The CDR3 is made up of 13 amino acids. In nucleotides, the CDR3 is TGTCCCTGGAGTGTACAACTAGGGACTGAAGCTTTCTTT. Its protein product is CPWSVQLGTEAFF. Full variable domain (missing parts from reference TRBV30 and TRBJ1-1): SQTIHQWPATLVQPVGSPLSLECTVEGTSNPNLYWYRQAAGRGLQLLFYSVGIGQISSEVPQNLSASRPQDRQFILSSKKLLLSDSGFYLCPWSVQLGTEAFFGQGTRLTVV.

This clonotype showed up just a few times. The gene calls are TRBV7-2 and TRBJ1-5; no clear D gene. V shed 5 bases and J shed 1 base, with 3 bases lying between them. This CDR3 contains 12 residues. From germline, CDR1 is SGHTA and CDR2 FQGNSA. This CDR3 reads CASSNSNQPQHF. CDR3 DNA: TGTGCCAGCAGCAACAGCAATCAGCCCCAGCATTTT.

The chain is built from TRBV5-1 and TRBJ2-3; D gene ambiguous. V was clipped by 2 bases and J by 5 bases, with 9 bases between them. From germline, CDR1 is SGHRS and CDR2 YFSETQ. The CDR3 is made up of 13 amino acids. The CDR3 loop is CASSLGYQDTQYF. CDR3 DNA sequence: TGCGCCAGCAGCTTAGGCTACCAAGATACGCAGTATTTT.

This clonotype has just a few counts. V is TRBV11-2 and J is TRBJ2-6; D not resolved. Germline V gene data show CDR1 as SGHAT and CDR2 as FQNNGV. The CDR3 length is 15 residues. Trimming left V 4 bases short and J 0 bases short, with 7 bases between. CDR3 nucleotide sequence: TGTGCCAGCAGCTCCGCCGGCTCTGGGGCCAACGTCCTGACTTTC. This sequence encodes CASSSAGSGANVLTF.